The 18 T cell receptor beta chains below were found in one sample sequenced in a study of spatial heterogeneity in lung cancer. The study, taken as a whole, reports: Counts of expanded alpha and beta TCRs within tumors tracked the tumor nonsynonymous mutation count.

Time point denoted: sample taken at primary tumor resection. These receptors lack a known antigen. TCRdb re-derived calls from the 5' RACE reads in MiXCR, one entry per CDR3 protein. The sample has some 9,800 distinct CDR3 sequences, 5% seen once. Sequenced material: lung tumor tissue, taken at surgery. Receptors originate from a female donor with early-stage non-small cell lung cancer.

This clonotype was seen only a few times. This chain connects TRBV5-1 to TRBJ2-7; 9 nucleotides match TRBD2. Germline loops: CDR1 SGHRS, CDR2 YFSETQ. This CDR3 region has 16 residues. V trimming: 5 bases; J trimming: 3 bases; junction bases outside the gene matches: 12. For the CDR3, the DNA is TGCGCCAGCAGAACCTCCCTTAGCGGGAGAAACTACGAGCAGTACTTC. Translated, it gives CASRTSLSGRNYEQYF.

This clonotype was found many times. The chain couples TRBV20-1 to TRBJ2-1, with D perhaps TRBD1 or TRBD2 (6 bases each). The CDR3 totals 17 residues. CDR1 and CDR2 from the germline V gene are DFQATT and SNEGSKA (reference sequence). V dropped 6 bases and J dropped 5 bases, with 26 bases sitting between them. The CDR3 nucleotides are TGCAGTGCGACGGGACACGGAGGGACCCACGCGAACAATGAGCAGTTCTTC. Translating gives CSATGHGGTHANNEQFF.

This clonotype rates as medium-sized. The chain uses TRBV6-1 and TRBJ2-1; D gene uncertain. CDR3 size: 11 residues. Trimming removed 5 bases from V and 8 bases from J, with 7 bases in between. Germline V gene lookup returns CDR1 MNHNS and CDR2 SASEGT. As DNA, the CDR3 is TGTGCCAGCAGTAGAAGCGATGAGCAGTTCTTC. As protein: CASSRSDEQFF.

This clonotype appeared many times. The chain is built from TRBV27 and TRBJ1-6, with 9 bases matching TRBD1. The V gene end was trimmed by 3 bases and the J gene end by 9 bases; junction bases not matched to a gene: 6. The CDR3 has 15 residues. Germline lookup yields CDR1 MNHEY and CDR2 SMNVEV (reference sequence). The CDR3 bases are TGTGCCAGCAGTTTGGGGGGACAGGGACTTTCACCCCTCCACTTT. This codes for CASSLGGQGLSPLHF.

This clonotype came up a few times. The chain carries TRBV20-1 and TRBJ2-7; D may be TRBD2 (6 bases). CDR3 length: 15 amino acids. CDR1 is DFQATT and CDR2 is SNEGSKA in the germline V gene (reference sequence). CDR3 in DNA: TGCAGCGTGGGGGGACTTAGGCAGGGATCCGGCGAGCAGTACTTC. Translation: CSVGGLRQGSGEQYF.

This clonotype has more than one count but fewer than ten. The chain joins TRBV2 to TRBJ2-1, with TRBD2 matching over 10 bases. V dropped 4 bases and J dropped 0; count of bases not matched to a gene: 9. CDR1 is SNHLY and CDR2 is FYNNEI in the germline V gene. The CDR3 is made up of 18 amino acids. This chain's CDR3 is CASSVASGGGSSYNEQFF. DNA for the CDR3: TGTGCCAGCAGTGTAGCTAGCGGGGGCGGAAGCTCCTACAATGAGCAGTTCTTC.

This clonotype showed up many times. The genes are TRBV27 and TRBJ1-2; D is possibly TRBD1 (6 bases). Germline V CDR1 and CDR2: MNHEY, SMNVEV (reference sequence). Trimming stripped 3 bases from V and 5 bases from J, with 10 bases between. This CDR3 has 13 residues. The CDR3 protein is CASSFGQRYGYTF. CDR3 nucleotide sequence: TGTGCCAGCAGTTTCGGACAGCGGTATGGCTACACCTTC.

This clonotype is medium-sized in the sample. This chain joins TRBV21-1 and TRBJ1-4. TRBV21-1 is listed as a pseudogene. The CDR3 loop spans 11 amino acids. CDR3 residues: CASSKREKLFF. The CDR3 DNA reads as TGTGCCAGCAGCAAGAGGGAAAAACTGTTTTTT.

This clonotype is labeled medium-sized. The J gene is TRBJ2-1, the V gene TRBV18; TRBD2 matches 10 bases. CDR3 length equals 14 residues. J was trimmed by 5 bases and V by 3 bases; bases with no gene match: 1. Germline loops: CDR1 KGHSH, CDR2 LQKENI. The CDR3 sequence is CASSPGTSDNEQFF. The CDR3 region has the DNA TGTGCCAGCTCACCCGGGACTAGCGACAATGAGCAGTTCTTC.

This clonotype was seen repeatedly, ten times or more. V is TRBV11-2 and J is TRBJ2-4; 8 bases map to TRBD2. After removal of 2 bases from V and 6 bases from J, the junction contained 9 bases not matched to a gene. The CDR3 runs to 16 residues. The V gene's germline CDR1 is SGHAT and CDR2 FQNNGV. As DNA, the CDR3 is TGTGCCAGCAGCTTAAGGGGGGCGGGAGGAGGAAACATTCAGTACTTC. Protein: CASSLRGAGGGNIQYF.

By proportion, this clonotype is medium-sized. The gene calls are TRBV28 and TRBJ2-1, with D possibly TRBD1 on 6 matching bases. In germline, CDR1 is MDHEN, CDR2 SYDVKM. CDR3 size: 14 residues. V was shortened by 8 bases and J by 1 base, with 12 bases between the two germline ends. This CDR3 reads CASYSRGSYNEQFF. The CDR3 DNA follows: TGTGCCAGCTATTCGAGGGGGTCCTACAATGAGCAGTTCTTC.

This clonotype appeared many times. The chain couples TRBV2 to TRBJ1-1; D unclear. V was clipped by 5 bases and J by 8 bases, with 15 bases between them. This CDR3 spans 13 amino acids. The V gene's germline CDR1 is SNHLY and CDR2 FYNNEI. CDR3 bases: TGTGCCAGCAGTAACAATCCCCTGGCAGAAGCTTTCTTT. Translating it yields CASSNNPLAEAFF.

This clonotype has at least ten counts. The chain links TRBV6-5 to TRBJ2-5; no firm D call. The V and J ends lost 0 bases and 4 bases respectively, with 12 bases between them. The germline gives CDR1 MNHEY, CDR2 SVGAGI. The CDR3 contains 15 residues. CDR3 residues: CASSYSASLGETQYF. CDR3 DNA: TGTGCCAGCAGTTACTCGGCGTCTTTGGGAGAGACCCAGTACTTC.

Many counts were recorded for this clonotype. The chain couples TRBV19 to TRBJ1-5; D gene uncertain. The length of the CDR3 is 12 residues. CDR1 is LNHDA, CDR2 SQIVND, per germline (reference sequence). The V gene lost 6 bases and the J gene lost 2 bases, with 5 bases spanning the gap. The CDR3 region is CASRAGNQPQHF. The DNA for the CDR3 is TGTGCCAGTAGGGCGGGCAATCAGCCCCAGCATTTT.

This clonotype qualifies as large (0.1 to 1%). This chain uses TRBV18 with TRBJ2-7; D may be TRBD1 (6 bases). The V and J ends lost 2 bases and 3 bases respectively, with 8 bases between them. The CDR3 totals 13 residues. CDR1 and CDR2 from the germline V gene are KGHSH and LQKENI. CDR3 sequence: CASSPRQDYEQYF. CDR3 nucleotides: TGTGCCAGCTCACCAAGACAGGACTACGAGCAGTACTTC.

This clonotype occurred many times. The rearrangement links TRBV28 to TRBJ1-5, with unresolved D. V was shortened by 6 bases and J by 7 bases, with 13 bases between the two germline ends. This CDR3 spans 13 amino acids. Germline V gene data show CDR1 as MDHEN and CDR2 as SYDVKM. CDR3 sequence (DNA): TGTGCCAGCAGGGGAGCGGGCAGGCAGCCCCAGCATTTT. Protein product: CASRGAGRQPQHF.

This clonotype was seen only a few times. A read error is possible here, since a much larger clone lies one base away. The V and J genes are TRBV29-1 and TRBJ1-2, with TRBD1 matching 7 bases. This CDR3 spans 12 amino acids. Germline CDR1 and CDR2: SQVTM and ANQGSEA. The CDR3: CSVERAGGGYNF. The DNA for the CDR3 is TGCAGCGTTGAGCGCGCAGGGGGTGGCTACAACTTC.

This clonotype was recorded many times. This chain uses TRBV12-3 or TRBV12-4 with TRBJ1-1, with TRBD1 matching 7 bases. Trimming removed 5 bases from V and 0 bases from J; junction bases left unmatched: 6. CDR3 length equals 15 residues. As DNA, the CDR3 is TGTGCCAGCAGTCTAAGGACAGGCATGAACACTGAAGCTTTCTTT. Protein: CASSLRTGMNTEAFF.